Sequencing of this T cell receptor beta chain was carried out in a study of CD8 T cells in Susac syndrome. The authors reverse transcribed roughly 0.5 to 1 ug RNA with random hexamers. TCRdb redid the calling of the immunoSEQ multiplex PCR reads with MiXCR, one entry per CDR3 protein. The sample contains under 95,000 distinct CDR3 sequences, roughly 94% of which appear only once. Germline CDR1 is MGHDK and CDR2 is SYGVNS. The CDR3 is 12 residues long. The V end was cut by 3 bases, the J end by 5 bases, with 7 bases between. This receptor was taken from a human donor with Susac syndrome. The sequencing sample was made of CD4+ T cells from PBMCs. The chain recombines TRBV25-1 with TRBJ1-2; D not certain. The CDR3 loop is CASSDLVYGYTF. The CDR3 coding sequence is TGTGCCAGCAGTGACCTGGTTTATGGCTACACCTTC.